These 28 T cell receptor beta chains came from one sample sequenced in a study of cytomegalovirus exposure and HLA in healthy donors (dated by TCRdb to about 2017). Library prep was done by the immunoSEQ multiplex PCR assay. A mixture of 60 forward primers for TCR Vbeta segments and 13 reverse primers for TCR Jbeta segments was used in the multiplex PCR. The clones in this table, taken by TCRdb from immuneACCESS, are in-frame only. Not every clone is retained; where verified, under half of the shortfall comes from an unresolved V gene, and the cause of the rest is unknown. Counted in this sample were 150,000 to 200,000 clones; approximately 80% of them appeared once. 4.3% of the sample goes to the ten largest clones. Source material: PBMCs. These receptor sequences come from a man aged 40-49 years in good health and CMV-seronegative.

This clone has a single count. The rearrangement uses TRBV7-9 and TRBJ1-1; possible D gene TRBD1, 6 bases. CDR3 size: 17 residues. The germline CDR1 and CDR2 sequences are SEHNR and FQNEAQ (reference sequence). The germline V and J ends were trimmed by 5 bases and 1 base, with 20 bases remaining between them. Written as DNA, the CDR3 is TGTGCCAGCAGCCCACGGGACAAGGACGTATCGAACACTGAAGCTTTCTTT. It codes for CASSPRDKDVSNTEAFF.

On this clone: The identical CDR3 is also encoded by other nucleotide sequences in the sample. The CDR3 sequence: CASSLDAPGQTYEQYF. In DNA form, the CDR3 reads TGCGCCAGCAGCTTGGATGCCCCAGGACAGACCTACGAGCAGTACTTC. The chain employs TRBV5-1 and TRBJ2-7; D may be TRBD1 (6 bases). V was trimmed by 0 bases and J by 2 bases, leaving 15 bases between them. Germline lookup yields CDR1 SGHRS and CDR2 YFSETQ. This CDR3 is built from 16 residues.

V and J are TRBV7-3 and TRBJ2-3; 12 bases line up with TRBD2. This CDR3 has 15 residues. With V trimmed by 5 bases and J by 4 bases, 4 bases remained unmatched. Per germline, CDR1 SGHTA and CDR2 FQGTGA. The CDR3 here is CASSILAGGADTQYF. DNA for the CDR3: TGTGCCAGCAGCATCCTAGCGGGGGGGGCAGATACGCAGTATTTT.

The CDR3, as DNA: TGTGCCAGCAGTAGGACTAGCCTCGGCGGGGAGCTGTTTTTT. It translates to CASSRTSLGGELFF. The chain uses TRBV2 and TRBJ2-2, with 8 bases that match TRBD2. Germline CDR1 SNHLY, CDR2 FYNNEI. This CDR3 contains 14 residues. The J segment lost 7 bases and the V segment lost 5 bases, leaving 6 bases of the junction unmatched.

Here the CDR3 DNA reads TGCGCCAGCAACCGTCGCGGCGGGAATGAAAAACTGTTTTTT. Its translation: CASNRRGGNEKLFF. The rearrangement joins TRBV5-1 to TRBJ1-4; D call uncertain. The CDR3 length is 14 residues. V was trimmed by 6 bases and J by 5 bases, leaving 14 bases between them. The V gene's germline CDR1 is SGHRS and CDR2 YFSETQ. The full variable domain, with the rest looked up from reference TRBV5-1 and TRBJ1-4, is KAGVTQTPRYLIKTRGQQVTLSCSPISGHRSVSWYQQTPGQGLQFLFEYFSETQRNKGNFPGRFSGRQFSNSRSEMNVSTLELGDSALYLCASNRRGGNEKLFFGSGTQLSVL.

V and J are TRBV28 and TRBJ1-1; D not resolved. The CDR3 consists of 13 residues. Germline V CDR1 and CDR2: MDHEN, SYDVKM. Deletions cut 8 bases from V and 2 bases from J, with 12 bases between. The CDR3 DNA is TGTGCCAGCCTTTCCTACAGTAACACTGAAGCTTTCTTT. This sequence encodes CASLSYSNTEAFF.

V usage is TRBV10-3 and J usage is TRBJ2-3; TRBD1 aligns across 9 bases. This CDR3 has 15 residues. Germline V lookup: CDR1 ENHRY, CDR2 SYGVKD. V dropped 6 bases and J dropped 0; count of bases not matched to a gene: 4. The CDR3 coding sequence is TGTGCCATCAGCGGACAGGGGAGTAGCACAGATACGCAGTATTTT. This translates into CAISGQGSSTDTQYF.

The chain carries TRBV7-6 and TRBJ1-2; D unresolved. Germline loops: CDR1 SGHVS, CDR2 FNYEAQ. The CDR3 contains 15 residues. V was clipped by 5 bases and J by 2 bases, with 15 bases between them. DNA for the CDR3: TGTGCCAGCAGCCAGAGGCTGGCAAGCAACTATGGCTACACCTTC. This translates into CASSQRLASNYGYTF.

V gene TRBV15 combines with J gene TRBJ2-7, with no clear D. The germline V gene encodes CDR1 LNHNV and CDR2 YYDKDF (reference sequence). Trimming shortened V by 3 bases and J by 5 bases, and 8 bases separated the two germline ends. This CDR3 region has 12 residues. The CDR3 loop reads CATSRLDNEQYF. CDR3 sequence (DNA): TGTGCCACCAGCAGGCTAGATAACGAGCAGTACTTC.

This clone was counted once. The V and J genes are TRBV6-1 and TRBJ1-5, with 11 positions matching TRBD1. The J segment lost 2 bases and the V segment lost 4 bases, leaving 16 bases of the junction unmatched. The V gene's germline CDR1 is MNHNS and CDR2 SASEGT. The CDR3 consists of 20 residues. DNA of the CDR3: TGTGCCAGCAGTGTGTCCACGGGACAGGGGGTTGGAAATGGCAATCAGCCCCAGCATTTT. It specifies CASSVSTGQGVGNGNQPQHF.

About this clone: The same CDR3 can be traced to other DNA sequences in this sample. V and J are TRBV28 and TRBJ1-1; a possible D gene is TRBD1 (6 bases). V was shortened by 2 bases and J by 1 base, with 8 bases between the two germline ends. The CDR3 consists of 14 residues. Germline CDR1 is MDHEN and CDR2 is SYDVKM. CDR3 protein: CASSLGQKNTEAFF. The DNA of the CDR3 is TGTGCCAGCAGTTTAGGACAGAAGAACACTGAAGCTTTCTTT.

The rearrangement uses TRBV18 and TRBJ2-3, with D unresolved. CDR3 size: 14 residues. Germline CDR1 and CDR2: KGHSH and LQKENI. Trimming removed 7 bases from V and 2 bases from J, with 13 bases in between. In DNA, the CDR3 is TGTGCCAGCTATGTGGCACCACCCACAGATACGCAGTATTTT. Its translation is CASYVAPPTDTQYF.

The J gene is TRBJ2-7, the V gene TRBV27; 10 nucleotides line up with TRBD1. Germline values: CDR1 MNHEY, CDR2 SMNVEV (reference sequence). The CDR3 consists of 15 residues. The J segment lost 4 bases and the V segment lost 2 bases, leaving 5 bases of the junction unmatched. This CDR3 is CASSLKDRGAYEQYF. CDR3 DNA: TGTGCCAGCAGTTTAAAGGACAGGGGGGCATACGAGCAGTACTTC.

This chain uses TRBV13 with TRBJ1-1; no reliable D call. This CDR3 is 15 amino acids long. V was shortened by 6 bases and J by 5 bases, with 19 bases between the two germline ends. The germline CDR1 and CDR2 sequences are PRHDT and FYEKMQ (reference sequence). The CDR3 DNA follows: TGTGCCAGCAGTCTCCCAGCCCTCGGGAGGACTGAAGCTTTCTTT. This sequence encodes CASSLPALGRTEAFF.

The gene calls are TRBV30 and TRBJ1-2, with TRBD1 identical over 8 bases. This CDR3 is 13 amino acids long. The trim removed 0 bases at V and 6 bases at J, leaving 3 bases unmatched. Germline V gives CDR1 GTSNPN, CDR2 SVGIG (reference sequence). The CDR3 sequence is CAWSVTTGDGYTF. The CDR3 bases are TGTGCCTGGAGTGTAACGACAGGGGATGGCTACACCTTC.

This clone appeared a single time. V is TRBV27 and J is TRBJ1-1, with D unresolved. Trimming left V 5 bases short and J 0 bases short, with 10 bases between. Looked up from germline, CDR1 is MNHEY and CDR2 is SMNVEV (reference sequence). CDR3 length equals 14 residues. CDR3 nucleotide sequence: TGTGCCAGCAGTAGTAGCTGGATGAACACTGAAGCTTTCTTT. It specifies CASSSSWMNTEAFF.

The chain combines TRBV12-5 with TRBJ2-3, with 10 bases aligning to TRBD2. The junction had 3 bases not matched to a gene; V was cut back by 7 bases and J by 8 bases. Germline V gene data show CDR1 as LGHNT and CDR2 as FRNRAP. The CDR3 has 12 residues. CDR3 nucleotides: TGTGCTAGTGAGCGGGGGGGTGGTACGCAGTATTTT. This gives the protein CASERGGGTQYF.

The gene calls are TRBV19 and TRBJ1-2; TRBD1 might be the D (5 bases). Deletions cut 3 bases from V and 8 bases from J, with 16 bases between. CDR1 is LNHDA and CDR2 is SQIVND in the germline V gene (reference sequence). The CDR3 consists of 14 residues. CDR3 coding DNA: TGTGCCAGTAGTATTTGGGGGACTCTAGGAGGCTACACCTTC. This gives the protein CASSIWGTLGGYTF.

The rearrangement uses TRBV19 and TRBJ2-3; tentatively, D is TRBD2 (6 bases). Germline CDR1 LNHDA, CDR2 SQIVND (reference sequence). The CDR3 has 14 residues. Trimming cost V 5 bases and J 2 bases, with 11 bases left between them. The CDR3 sequence is CASSWAGITDTQYF. The CDR3, as DNA: TGTGCCAGTAGTTGGGCGGGGATCACAGATACGCAGTATTTT.

This clone has more than one count but fewer than ten. The chain has TRBV7-6 and TRBJ1-5; weak D call: TRBD1 (5 bases). Germline V gives CDR1 SGHVS, CDR2 FNYEAQ. The CDR3 contains 14 residues. V lost 0 bases to trimming and J lost 7 bases, with 10 bases between them. Here the CDR3 reads CASSLAGGLQPQHF. DNA for the CDR3: TGTGCCAGCAGCTTAGCGGGGGGATTGCAGCCCCAGCATTTT.

The chain uses TRBV19 and TRBJ2-3, with TRBD1 matching 8 bases. V trimming: 1 base; J trimming: 4 bases; junction bases outside the gene matches: 4. CDR3 length: 15 amino acids. Per germline, CDR1 LNHDA and CDR2 SQIVND (reference sequence). The DNA for the CDR3 is TGTGCCAGTAGTATAGGGGCAGGGGGCCCAGATACGCAGTATTTT. Amino acid sequence: CASSIGAGGPDTQYF.

This rearrangement joins TRBV6-4 to TRBJ2-3, with 13 bases lining up with TRBD2. The CDR3 is 16 residues long. Unmatched junction bases numbered 1, after V lost 3 bases and J lost 1 base. Germline assignment: CDR1 MRHNA and CDR2 SNTAGT. CDR3 in amino acids: CASSEGTSGGTDTQYF. The CDR3 bases are TGTGCCAGCAGTGAGGGGACTAGCGGGGGCACAGATACGCAGTATTTT.

By share, this clone counts as large. This chain uses TRBV4-2 with TRBJ2-3; D is perhaps TRBD1 (5 bases). V was trimmed by 4 bases and J by 4 bases, leaving 18 bases between them. This CDR3 has 16 amino acids. The germline gives CDR1 LGHNA, CDR2 YNFKEQ. The CDR3 DNA is TGTGCCAGCAGCCCCTACTCAGGGTTCGGGCCAGATACGCAGTATTTT. Protein product: CASSPYSGFGPDTQYF.

This chain connects TRBV11-2 to TRBJ2-7; perhaps TRBD1 as D (5 bases). This CDR3 is 14 amino acids long. Trimming removed 1 base at V and 2 bases at J, with 9 bases between. Per the germline V gene, CDR1 is SGHAT and CDR2 is FQNNGV. The CDR3 reads CASSLGGRTYEQYF. CDR3 nucleotides: TGTGCCAGCAGCTTAGGGGGCCGAACCTACGAGCAGTACTTC.

The chain joins TRBV5-5 to TRBJ1-1, with 11 nucleotides matching TRBD1. The CDR3 is 18 amino acids. The trim removed 0 bases at V and 1 base at J, leaving 8 bases unmatched. Germline values: CDR1 SGHKS, CDR2 YYEKEE (reference sequence). The CDR3 reads CASSLGTGGALRNTEAFF. The DNA for the CDR3 is TGTGCCAGCAGCTTGGGGACAGGGGGCGCTTTGAGGAACACTGAAGCTTTCTTT.

The chain recombines TRBV19 with TRBJ1-1; D gene unclear. V lost 11 bases, J lost 2 bases, and 21 bases lay in between. The length of the CDR3 is 15 residues. Per germline, CDR1 LNHDA and CDR2 SQIVND (reference sequence). The CDR3 DNA reads TGTGCCTCGAAGACCCCAGCGGGAATAAACACTGAAGCTTTCTTT. Protein: CASKTPAGINTEAFF.

The chain couples TRBV5-1 to TRBJ1-6; the D gene is possibly TRBD1 (6 bases). Germline V gene sequence: CDR1 SGHRS, CDR2 YFSETQ. V was pared by 4 bases and J by 10 bases, with 15 bases between. The CDR3 is 14 residues long. The CDR3: CASSVRGTESPLHF. In DNA, the CDR3 is TGCGCCAGCAGCGTCAGGGGAACTGAGTCACCCCTCCACTTT.

This clone was seen a handful of times. This chain links TRBV11-2 with TRBJ1-1; maybe TRBD1 (6 bases). The length of the CDR3 is 13 residues. Germline V gives CDR1 SGHAT, CDR2 FQNNGV. Between the trimmed V and J ends, which lost 5 bases and 6 bases, there was a span of 13 bases. The CDR3, as DNA: TGTGCCAGCAGCCAACAACAGGGCTCTGAAGCTTTCTTT. Protein sequence: CASSQQQGSEAFF.